The text below deals with one TCR beta chain. Its antigen remains unidentified. Only in-frame clones appear in the TCRdb table, and some are missing; sequencing was by immunoSEQ multiplex PCR. The sample yields some 100,000 clones, roughly 84% seen once. The CDR3 covers 14 residues. These data are taken from a study of T cell responses to AZD1222 COVID-19 vaccine. Study context: Second-dose groups at about 4 or about 12 weeks were pooled.

Notes on the study in general: A mostly white British donor set with more females was recruited, and clonal diversity was possibly underestimated. Only a handful of AZD1222 recipients, roughly six in all, had baseline seropositivity. CD4 TCRs linked to vaccination spanned spike, dominating at 160-218 and 743-854.

Here the sequenced sample was peripheral blood, taken on day 0 of AZD1222 vaccination. This sequence originates from an adult in good health. This chain uses TRBV21-1 with TRBJ2-2; the table's TRBD1 call for D was not verified on the DNA. TRBV21-1 is tagged as a pseudogene. CDR3 coding DNA: TGTGCCAGCAGCGAGGGACAGGGGGCCGGGGAGCTGTTTTTT. It yields the protein CASSEGQGAGELFF.